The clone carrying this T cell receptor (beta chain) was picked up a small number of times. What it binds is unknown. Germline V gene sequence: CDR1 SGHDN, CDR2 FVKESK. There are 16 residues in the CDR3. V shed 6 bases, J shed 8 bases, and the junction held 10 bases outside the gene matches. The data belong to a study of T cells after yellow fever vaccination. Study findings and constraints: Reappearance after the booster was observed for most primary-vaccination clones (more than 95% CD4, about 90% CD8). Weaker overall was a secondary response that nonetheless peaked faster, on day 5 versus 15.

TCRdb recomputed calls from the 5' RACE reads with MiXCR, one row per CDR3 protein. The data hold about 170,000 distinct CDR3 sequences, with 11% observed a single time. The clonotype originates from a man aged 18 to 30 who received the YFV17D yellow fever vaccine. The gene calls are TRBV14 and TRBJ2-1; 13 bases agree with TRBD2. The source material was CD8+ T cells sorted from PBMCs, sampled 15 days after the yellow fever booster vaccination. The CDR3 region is CASRPTSGGATYEQFF. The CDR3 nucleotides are TGTGCCAGCAGACCAACTAGCGGGGGGGCCACGTATGAGCAGTTCTTC.